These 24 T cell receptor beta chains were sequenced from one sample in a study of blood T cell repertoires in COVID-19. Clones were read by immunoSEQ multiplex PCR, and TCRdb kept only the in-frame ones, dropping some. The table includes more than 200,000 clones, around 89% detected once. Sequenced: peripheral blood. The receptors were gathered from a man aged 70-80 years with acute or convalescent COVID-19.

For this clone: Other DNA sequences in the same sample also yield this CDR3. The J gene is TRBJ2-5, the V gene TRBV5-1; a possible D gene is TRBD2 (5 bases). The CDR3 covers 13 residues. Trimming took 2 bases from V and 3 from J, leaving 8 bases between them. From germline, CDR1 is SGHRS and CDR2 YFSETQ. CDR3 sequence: CASSFGGKETQYF. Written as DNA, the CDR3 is TGCGCCAGCAGCTTTGGAGGAAAAGAGACCCAGTACTTC.

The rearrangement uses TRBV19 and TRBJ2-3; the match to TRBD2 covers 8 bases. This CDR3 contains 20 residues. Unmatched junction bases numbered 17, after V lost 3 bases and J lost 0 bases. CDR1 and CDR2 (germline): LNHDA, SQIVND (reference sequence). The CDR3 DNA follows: TGTGCCAGTAGTATCCGGCTAGCGGGTCGGAAGATGTCTAGCACAGATACGCAGTATTTT. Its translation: CASSIRLAGRKMSSTDTQYF.

The CDR3 spells CASSSRTTEAFF. CDR3 sequence (DNA): TGTGCCAGCAGTTCCCGGACAACCGAAGCTTTCTTT. V gene TRBV28 combines with J gene TRBJ1-1, with a tentative D call TRBD1 (5 bases). Germline CDR1 is MDHEN and CDR2 is SYDVKM. The ends were cut back, 4 bases at V and 8 bases at J, with 11 bases in the middle. This CDR3 has 12 amino acids.

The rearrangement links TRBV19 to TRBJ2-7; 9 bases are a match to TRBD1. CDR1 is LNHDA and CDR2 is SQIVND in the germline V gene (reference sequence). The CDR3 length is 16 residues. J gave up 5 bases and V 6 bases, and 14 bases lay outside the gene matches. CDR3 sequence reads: CASRKQGAGPADEQYF. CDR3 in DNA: TGTGCCAGTAGAAAACAGGGGGCAGGGCCTGCCGACGAGCAGTACTTC.

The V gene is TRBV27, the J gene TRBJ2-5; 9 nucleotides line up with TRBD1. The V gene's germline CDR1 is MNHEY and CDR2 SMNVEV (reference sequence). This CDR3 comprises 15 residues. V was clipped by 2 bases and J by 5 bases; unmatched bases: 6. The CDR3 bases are TGTGCCAGCAGTTTAGGGGACAGGGAGGCGGAGACCCAGTACTTC. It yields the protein CASSLGDREAETQYF.

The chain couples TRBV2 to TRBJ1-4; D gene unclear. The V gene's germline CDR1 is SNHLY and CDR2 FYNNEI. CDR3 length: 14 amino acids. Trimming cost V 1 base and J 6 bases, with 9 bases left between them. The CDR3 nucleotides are TGTGCCAGCAGTGAAGGGGCCATGGATGAAAAACTGTTTTTT. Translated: CASSEGAMDEKLFF.

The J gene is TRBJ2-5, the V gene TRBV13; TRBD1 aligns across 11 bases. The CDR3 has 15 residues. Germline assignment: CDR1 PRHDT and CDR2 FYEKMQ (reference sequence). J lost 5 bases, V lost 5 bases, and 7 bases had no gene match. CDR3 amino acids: CASSLRTGGMETQYF. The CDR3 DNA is TGTGCCAGCAGCCTCCGGACAGGGGGCATGGAGACCCAGTACTTC.

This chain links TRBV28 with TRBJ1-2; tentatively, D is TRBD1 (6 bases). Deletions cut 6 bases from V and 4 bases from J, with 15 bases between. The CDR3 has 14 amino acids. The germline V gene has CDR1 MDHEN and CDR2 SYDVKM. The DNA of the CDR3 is TGTGCCAGCAGCCCAGGGGTTAGATCCTATGGCTACACCTTC. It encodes CASSPGVRSYGYTF.

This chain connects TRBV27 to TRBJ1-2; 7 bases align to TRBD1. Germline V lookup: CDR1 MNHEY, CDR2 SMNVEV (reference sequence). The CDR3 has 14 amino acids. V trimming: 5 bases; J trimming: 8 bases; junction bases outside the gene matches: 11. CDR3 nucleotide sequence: TGTGCCAGCAGTCTACAGGGGCCCGGAAGGGGCTACACCTTC. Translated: CASSLQGPGRGYTF.

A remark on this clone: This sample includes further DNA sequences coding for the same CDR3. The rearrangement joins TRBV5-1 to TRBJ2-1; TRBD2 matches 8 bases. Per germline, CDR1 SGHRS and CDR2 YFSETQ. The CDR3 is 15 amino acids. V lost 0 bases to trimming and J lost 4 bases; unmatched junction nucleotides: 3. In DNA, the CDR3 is TGCGCCAGCAGCTTGGGGGCTAGCGGGTACAATGAGCAGTTCTTC. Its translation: CASSLGASGYNEQFF.

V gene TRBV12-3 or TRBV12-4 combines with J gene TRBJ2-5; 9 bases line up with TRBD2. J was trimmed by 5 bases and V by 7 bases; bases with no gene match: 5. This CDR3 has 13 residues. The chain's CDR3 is CASTMTSGETQYF. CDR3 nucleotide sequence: TGTGCCAGCACCATGACTAGCGGTGAGACCCAGTACTTC.

The CDR3 DNA reads as TGTGCCATCAGTGAGCGGAGGGAGCGCGAAAAACTGTTTTTT. Amino acids: CAISERREREKLFF. V usage is TRBV10-3 and J usage is TRBJ1-4; D is unresolved. V lost 2 bases and J 8 bases, leaving 12 bases between the germline ends. Germline V lookup: CDR1 ENHRY, CDR2 SYGVKD. CDR3 length: 14 residues.

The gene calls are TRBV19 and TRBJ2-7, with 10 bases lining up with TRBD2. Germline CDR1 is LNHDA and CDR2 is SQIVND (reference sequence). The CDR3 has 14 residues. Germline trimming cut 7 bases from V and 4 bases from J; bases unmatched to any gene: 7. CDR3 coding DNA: TGTGCCAGTAAGCAGGGACTAGCGACTTACGAGCAGTACTTC. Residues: CASKQGLATYEQYF.

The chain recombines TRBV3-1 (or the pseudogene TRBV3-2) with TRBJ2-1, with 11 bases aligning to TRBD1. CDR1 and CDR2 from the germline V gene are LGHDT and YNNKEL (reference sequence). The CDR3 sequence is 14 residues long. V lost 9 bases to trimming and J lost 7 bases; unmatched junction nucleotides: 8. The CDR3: CASRTGGGLNEQFF. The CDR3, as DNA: TGTGCCAGTAGGACAGGGGGCGGTTTGAATGAGCAGTTCTTC.

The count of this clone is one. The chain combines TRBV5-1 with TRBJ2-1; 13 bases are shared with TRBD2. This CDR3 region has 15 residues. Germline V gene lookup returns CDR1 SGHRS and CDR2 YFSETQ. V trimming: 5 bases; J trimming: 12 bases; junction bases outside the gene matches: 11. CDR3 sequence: CASRLAGGPLYVQFF. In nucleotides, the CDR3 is TGCGCCAGCAGACTAGCGGGAGGGCCGTTGTATGTGCAGTTCTTC.

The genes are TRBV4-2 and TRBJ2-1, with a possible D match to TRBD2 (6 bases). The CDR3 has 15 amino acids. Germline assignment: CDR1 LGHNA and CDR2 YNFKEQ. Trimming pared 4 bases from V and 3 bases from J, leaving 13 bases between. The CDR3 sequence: CASSPFPTSYNEQFF. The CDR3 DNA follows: TGTGCCAGCAGCCCCTTCCCGACTAGCTACAATGAGCAGTTCTTC.

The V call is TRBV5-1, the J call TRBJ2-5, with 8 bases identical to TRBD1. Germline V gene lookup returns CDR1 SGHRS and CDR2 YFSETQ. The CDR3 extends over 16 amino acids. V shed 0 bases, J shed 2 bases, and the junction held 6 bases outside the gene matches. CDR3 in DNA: TGCGCCAGCAGCTTGGCCCAGGGGGCGACACAAGAGACCCAGTACTTC. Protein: CASSLAQGATQETQYF.

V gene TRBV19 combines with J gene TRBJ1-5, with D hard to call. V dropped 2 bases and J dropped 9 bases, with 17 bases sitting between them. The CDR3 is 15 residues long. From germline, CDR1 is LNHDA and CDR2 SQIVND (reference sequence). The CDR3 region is CASSISDLSLLPQHF. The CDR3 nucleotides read TGTGCCAGTAGTATATCGGACTTAAGTTTGTTGCCCCAGCATTTT.

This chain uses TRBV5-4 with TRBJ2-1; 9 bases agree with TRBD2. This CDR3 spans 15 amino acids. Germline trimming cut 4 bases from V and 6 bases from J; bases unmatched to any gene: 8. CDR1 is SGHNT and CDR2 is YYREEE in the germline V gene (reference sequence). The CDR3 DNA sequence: TGTGCCAGCAGCACCCGGACTAGCGACCTCAATGAGCAGTTCTTC. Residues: CASSTRTSDLNEQFF.

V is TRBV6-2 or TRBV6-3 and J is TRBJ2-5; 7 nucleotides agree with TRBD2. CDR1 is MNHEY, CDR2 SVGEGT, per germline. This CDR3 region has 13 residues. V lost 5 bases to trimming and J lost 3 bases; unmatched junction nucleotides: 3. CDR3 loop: CASSNGLEETQYF. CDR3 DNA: TGTGCCAGCAGTAATGGACTAGAAGAGACCCAGTACTTC.

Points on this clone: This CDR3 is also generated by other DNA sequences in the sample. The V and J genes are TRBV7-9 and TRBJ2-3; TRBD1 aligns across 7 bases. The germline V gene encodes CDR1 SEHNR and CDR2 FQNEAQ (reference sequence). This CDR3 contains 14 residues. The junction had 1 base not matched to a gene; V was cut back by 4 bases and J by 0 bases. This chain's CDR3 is CASSWTGSTDTQYF. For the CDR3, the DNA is TGTGCCAGCAGCTGGACAGGTAGCACAGATACGCAGTATTTT.

CDR3 loop: CASSPGGRTGSSNTEAFF. In DNA form, the CDR3 reads TGTGCCAGCAGCCCGGGGGGGAGGACAGGAAGTTCGAACACTGAAGCTTTCTTT. V and J are TRBV7-9 and TRBJ1-1; TRBD1 matches 7 bases. The CDR3 totals 18 residues. Germline V gene sequence: CDR1 SEHNR, CDR2 FQNEAQ (reference sequence). Trimming took 5 bases from V and 1 from J; bases not matched to a gene: 16.

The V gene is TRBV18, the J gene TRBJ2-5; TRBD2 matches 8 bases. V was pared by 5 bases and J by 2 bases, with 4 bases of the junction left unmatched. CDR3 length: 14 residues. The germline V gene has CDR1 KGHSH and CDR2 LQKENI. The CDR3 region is CASSFAGGQETQYF. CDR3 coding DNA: TGTGCCAGCTCATTTGCGGGAGGACAAGAGACCCAGTACTTC.

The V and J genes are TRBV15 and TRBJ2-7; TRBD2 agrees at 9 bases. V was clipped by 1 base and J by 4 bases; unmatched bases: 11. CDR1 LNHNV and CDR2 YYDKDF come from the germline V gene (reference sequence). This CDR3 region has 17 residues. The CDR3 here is CATSRGGGAGGSYEQYF. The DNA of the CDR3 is TGTGCCACCAGCAGAGGCGGGGGGGCAGGGGGATCTTACGAGCAGTACTTC. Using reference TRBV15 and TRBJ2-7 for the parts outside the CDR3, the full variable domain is DAMVIQNPRYQVTQFGKPVTLSCSQTLNHNVMYWYQQKSSQAPKLLFHYYDKDFNNEADTPDNFQSRRPNTSFCFLDIRSPGLGDTAMYLCATSRGGGAGGSYEQYFGPGTRLTVT.